Below, 30 T cell receptor beta chains from the same sample are listed, as sequenced in a study of OX40 agonist ivuxolimab in advanced cancers. This table comes from immunoSEQ multiplex PCR, and its TCRdb copy is limited to in-frame clones, with some not included. The sample records 65,000 to 100,000 clones, around 84% being singletons. Sequences were derived from CD4+ or CD8+ T cells sorted from blood, sampled in a trial of the OX40 agonist ivuxolimab. These receptors were obtained from an adult with an advanced solid tumor such as melanoma, head and neck, liver or kidney cancer.

The gene calls are TRBV6-5 and TRBJ1-5; a weak D match, TRBD1 (5 bases). Trimming left V 7 bases short and J 0 bases short, with 10 bases between. Germline V gene lookup returns CDR1 MNHEY and CDR2 SVGAGI. The CDR3 has 14 residues. The CDR3 DNA is TGTGCCAGCACCCCAGACAGTAGCAATCAGCCCCAGCATTTT. As protein: CASTPDSSNQPQHF.

This clone came up once. The chain employs TRBV7-8 and TRBJ2-1; D ambiguous. This CDR3 has 12 residues. Between the trimmed V and J ends, which lost 3 bases and 4 bases, there was a span of 4 bases. CDR1 and CDR2 (germline): SGHVS, FQNEAQ. CDR3 in DNA: TGTGCCAGCAGCTTTCTGTACAATGAGCAGTTCTTC. Residues: CASSFLYNEQFF.

This chain joins TRBV11-2 and TRBJ2-1, with 8 nucleotides matching TRBD2. The germline CDR1 and CDR2 sequences are SGHAT and FQNNGV. Losses at the gene ends were 8 bases for V and 4 bases for J; bases not matched to a gene: 4. The CDR3 length is 13 residues. CDR3 amino acids: CASLGGRYNEQFF. The DNA of the CDR3 is TGTGCCAGCCTGGGCGGGAGGTACAATGAGCAGTTCTTC.

This clone was counted between two and nine times. The gene calls are TRBV12-2 and TRBJ2-7; TRBD1 is the table's D call and was not checked against the DNA. TRBV12-2 is reported as a pseudogene. CDR3 size: 16 residues. The CDR3 spells CASRPHSPSRPYEQYV. In DNA, the CDR3 is TGTGCAAGTCGCCCTCACAGCCCTTCCCGACCCTACGAGCAGTACGTC.

This sequence joins TRBV2 and TRBJ1-1, with D possibly matching TRBD1 (6 bases). CDR3 length: 13 amino acids. V was cut by 6 bases and J by 1 base, with 9 bases left in between. The V gene's germline CDR1 is SNHLY and CDR2 FYNNEI. The CDR3 nucleotides are TGTGCCAGCAGAGCACAGGGGAACACTGAAGCTTTCTTT. Encoded protein: CASRAQGNTEAFF.

J is TRBJ2-1 and V is TRBV18; possible D gene TRBD2, 6 bases. Trimming pared 6 bases from V and 9 bases from J, leaving 21 bases between. Germline V lookup: CDR1 KGHSH, CDR2 LQKENI. This CDR3 contains 15 residues. The CDR3 coding sequence is TGTGCCAGCTCCTCGACTGTTGGGGGGTTCGGTGAGCAGTTCTTC. Amino acid sequence: CASSSTVGGFGEQFF.

The chain links TRBV5-6 to TRBJ1-2, with D hard to call. This CDR3 contains 13 residues. The V end lost 4 bases, the J end lost 2 bases, and 9 bases lay between the germline ends. CDR1 is SGHDT and CDR2 is YYEEEE in the germline V gene. The CDR3 is CASSPDTNYGYTF. CDR3 bases: TGTGCCAGCAGCCCTGATACAAACTATGGCTACACCTTC.

The V and J genes are TRBV4-1 and TRBJ1-1; the D is unclear. Germline V lookup: CDR1 MGHRA, CDR2 YSYEKL. The CDR3 totals 14 residues. V gave up 1 base and J gave up 7 bases, with 13 bases separating them. CDR3 sequence reads: CASSQVGWESEAFF. The CDR3 DNA follows: TGCGCCAGCAGCCAAGTCGGCTGGGAAAGTGAAGCTTTCTTT.

The chain employs TRBV2 and TRBJ1-2, with 7 bases matching TRBD1. Germline CDR1 is SNHLY and CDR2 is FYNNEI. The CDR3 runs to 15 residues. V trimming: 0 bases; J trimming: 7 bases; junction bases outside the gene matches: 8. CDR3 sequence: CASSEASRGSSGYTF. CDR3 in DNA: TGTGCCAGCAGTGAAGCGTCCAGGGGGTCTAGTGGCTACACCTTC.

The sample holds one count of this clone. The genes are TRBV9 and TRBJ1-4; D unclear. Germline CDR1 SGDLS, CDR2 YYNGEE. There are 13 residues in the CDR3. Trimming took off 4 bases at V and 7 bases at J, with 11 bases between the two ends. The CDR3 here is CASSPEAGEKLFF. The CDR3 DNA follows: TGTGCCAGCAGCCCGGAGGCGGGTGAAAAACTGTTTTTT.

V is TRBV27 and J is TRBJ2-5; TRBD2 agrees at 7 bases. The CDR3 runs to 16 residues. V gave up 5 bases and J gave up 2 bases; unmatched junction bases: 11. Looked up from germline, CDR1 is MNHEY and CDR2 is SMNVEV (reference sequence). CDR3 residues: CASSQWIGGGQETQYF. For the CDR3, the DNA is TGTGCCAGCAGTCAATGGATTGGGGGAGGGCAAGAGACCCAGTACTTC.

J is TRBJ2-7 and V is TRBV11-2; a possible D gene is TRBD2 (6 bases). V was trimmed by 1 base and J by 1 base, leaving 8 bases between them. There are 14 residues in the CDR3. Germline V gene lookup returns CDR1 SGHAT and CDR2 FQNNGV. The CDR3 protein is CASSLGGGSYEQYV. The CDR3 nucleotides are TGTGCCAGCAGCTTAGGTGGGGGGTCCTACGAGCAGTACGTC.

The CDR3 reads CASSYIGLAGGSDTQYF. Here the CDR3 DNA reads TGTGCCAGCAGTTATATTGGACTAGCGGGAGGTTCAGATACGCAGTATTTT. The V call is TRBV28, the J call TRBJ2-3; 14 bases agree with TRBD2. The CDR3 totals 17 residues. The germline CDR1 and CDR2 sequences are MDHEN and SYDVKM. Trimming removed 4 bases from V and 4 bases from J; junction bases left unmatched: 7.

This chain connects TRBV28 to TRBJ2-4, with 9 bases matching TRBD1. The CDR3 is 14 amino acids. Unmatched junction bases numbered 3, after V lost 5 bases and J lost 4 bases. Germline assignment: CDR1 MDHEN and CDR2 SYDVKM. CDR3 DNA sequence: TGTGCCAGCAGTCTGGGGACAGGGAAAAACATTCAGTACTTC. It is translated as CASSLGTGKNIQYF.

This chain joins TRBV21-1 and TRBJ2-3; the table's D call of TRBD2 was not tested on the DNA. TRBV21-1 is deemed a pseudogene. The CDR3 consists of 19 residues. Here the CDR3 reads CASSKVNPRTGTCSDTQYF. The DNA for the CDR3 is TGTGCCAGCAGCAAAGTCAACCCACGGACGGGAACTTGTTCAGATACGCAGTATTTT.

The V and J genes are TRBV28 and TRBJ2-7, with 7 bases matching TRBD1. CDR1 is MDHEN, CDR2 SYDVKM, per germline. The trim removed 3 bases at V and 3 bases at J, leaving 2 bases unmatched. The CDR3 spans 13 residues. The CDR3 nucleotides are TGTGCCAGCAGTTTGTGGGACAGCTACGAGCAGTACTTC. Protein product: CASSLWDSYEQYF.

This chain links TRBV7-9 with TRBJ2-7, with a tentative D call TRBD1 (6 bases). Germline V gene sequence: CDR1 SEHNR, CDR2 FQNEAQ (reference sequence). Trimming shortened V by 5 bases and J by 2 bases, and 16 bases separated the two germline ends. This CDR3 contains 15 residues. CDR3 in DNA: TGTGCCAGCAGCACAGAAAGGGACATAACCTACGAGCAGTACTTC. Encoded protein: CASSTERDITYEQYF. Full variable domain (rest looked up from reference TRBV7-9 and TRBJ2-7): DTGVSQNPRHKITKRGQNVTFRCDPISEHNRLYWYRQTLGQGPEFLTYFQNEAQLEKSRLLSDRFSAERPKGSFSTLEIQRTEQGDSAMYLCASSTERDITYEQYFGPGTRLTVT.

This clone was counted a single time. The rearrangement links TRBV9 to TRBJ2-1; the match to TRBD2 covers 10 bases. The CDR3 sequence is 15 residues long. Germline V gives CDR1 SGDLS, CDR2 YYNGEE. With V trimmed by 4 bases and J by 8 bases, 9 bases remained unmatched. The CDR3 loop reads CASSTEGLAFDEQFF. CDR3 nucleotide sequence: TGTGCCAGCAGCACAGAGGGACTAGCGTTCGATGAGCAGTTCTTC.

V is TRBV4-2 and J is TRBJ2-7; 9 bases align to TRBD2. CDR3 length: 16 residues. V lost 5 bases and J lost 7; bases outside the gene matches: 15. CDR1 is LGHNA, CDR2 YNFKEQ, per germline. CDR3 DNA: TGTGCCAGCAGCTTGATTCGGCTAGCGGGACCTAGGGAGCAGTACTTC. Amino acid sequence: CASSLIRLAGPREQYF.

The chain employs TRBV6-6 and TRBJ2-7, with D unclear. The germline CDR1 and CDR2 sequences are MNHNY and SVGAGI (reference sequence). The V gene lost 7 bases and the J gene lost 2 bases, with 15 bases spanning the gap. The CDR3 spans 14 residues. The CDR3 sequence: CASNHLGPTYEQYF. As DNA, the CDR3 is TGTGCCAGCAACCACCTAGGGCCTACCTACGAGCAGTACTTC.

The chain carries TRBV27 and TRBJ2-7; 8 positions match TRBD2. Trimming took 4 bases from V and 5 from J; bases not matched to a gene: 4. The V gene's germline CDR1 is MNHEY and CDR2 SMNVEV (reference sequence). This CDR3 has 13 amino acids. The CDR3 spells CASSSGLAHEQYV. CDR3 sequence (DNA): TGTGCCAGCAGTTCCGGACTAGCTCACGAGCAGTACGTC.

This clone was observed once. This chain joins TRBV4-2 and TRBJ2-5, with D possibly matching TRBD1 (6 bases). Per the germline V gene, CDR1 is LGHNA and CDR2 is YNFKEQ. Deletions cut 4 bases from V and 1 base from J, with 10 bases between. The CDR3 contains 14 residues. Written as DNA, the CDR3 is TGTGCCAGCAGCCTACAGGGATTCCAAGAGACCCAGTACTTC. Translation gives CASSLQGFQETQYF.

This clone occurred a few times. The chain uses TRBV30 and TRBJ2-3, with D tentatively TRBD2 (5 bases). Looked up from germline, CDR1 is GTSNPN and CDR2 is SVGIG (reference sequence). The CDR3 contains 15 residues. The V end was cut by 1 base, the J end by 4 bases, with 15 bases between. The CDR3 sequence is CAWSGLGGAPDTQYF. Here the CDR3 DNA reads TGTGCCTGGAGTGGATTAGGAGGAGCCCCAGATACGCAGTATTTT.

As DNA, the CDR3 is TGTGCCAGCAGTCCCTCAGTTGGGGGTAGGGGGCAGCCCCAGCATTTT. This gives the protein CASSPSVGGRGQPQHF. The genes are TRBV28 and TRBJ1-5; the D gene is possibly TRBD1 (6 bases). The CDR3 is 16 residues long. The V gene's germline CDR1 is MDHEN and CDR2 SYDVKM. The germline V and J ends were trimmed by 5 bases and 7 bases, with 21 bases remaining between them.

This chain connects TRBV7-8 to TRBJ2-3; D unclear. The V gene lost 3 bases and the J gene lost 1 base, with 14 bases spanning the gap. The germline V gene has CDR1 SGHVS and CDR2 FQNEAQ. The CDR3 covers 16 residues. CDR3 nucleotides: TGTGCCAGCAGCTTGTCTTGGAATTCTCGCACAGATACGCAGTATTTT. This sequence encodes CASSLSWNSRTDTQYF. Filled out from reference TRBV7-8 and TRBJ2-3, the complete variable domain reads GAGVSQSPRYKVAKRGQDVALRCDPISGHVSLFWYQQALGQGPEFLTYFQNEAQLDKSGLPSDRFFAERPEGSVSTLKIQRTQQEDSAVYLCASSLSWNSRTDTQYFGPGTRLTVL.

The chain recombines TRBV29-1 with TRBJ2-2; 11 nucleotides line up with TRBD2. V trimming: 4 bases; J trimming: 6 bases; junction bases outside the gene matches: 10. The CDR3 length is 16 residues. Germline-derived CDR1 and CDR2 are SQVTM and ANQGSEA. The DNA of the CDR3 is TGCAGCGTTGGATCGGATAGCGGGGGGGCCGCCGGGGAGCTGTTTTTT. Translating it yields CSVGSDSGGAAGELFF.

The J gene is TRBJ2-5, the V gene TRBV10-3; 8 bases agree with TRBD2. Trimming at V came to 3 bases and at J to 4 bases, leaving 4 bases not matched to a gene. CDR1 and CDR2 from the germline V gene are ENHRY and SYGVKD. The CDR3 consists of 14 residues. The CDR3 loop reads CAISDGTSVETQYF. The CDR3 coding sequence is TGTGCCATCAGTGATGGGACTAGTGTAGAGACCCAGTACTTC.

The genes are TRBV19 and TRBJ1-5; 8 bases match TRBD1. The CDR3 extends over 15 amino acids. J was trimmed by 5 bases and V by 5 bases; bases with no gene match: 8. The germline V gene encodes CDR1 LNHDA and CDR2 SQIVND (reference sequence). The DNA of the CDR3 is TGTGCCAGTAGTCCCTCAGACAGGGGTTATCAGCCCCAGCATTTT. It translates to CASSPSDRGYQPQHF. Filled out from reference TRBV19 and TRBJ1-5, the complete variable domain reads DGGITQSPKYLFRKEGQNVTLSCEQNLNHDAMYWYRQDPGQGLRLIYYSQIVNDFQKGDIAEGYSVSREKKESFPLTVTSAQKNPTAFYLCASSPSDRGYQPQHFGDGTRLSIL.

This CDR3 reads CASSVTGSDTQYF. The CDR3 bases are TGTGCCAGCAGCGTAACGGGATCAGATACGCAGTATTTT. The J gene is TRBJ2-3, the V gene TRBV9; possible D gene TRBD2, 5 bases. Trimming stripped 1 base from V and 4 bases from J, with 7 bases between. The germline gives CDR1 SGDLS, CDR2 YYNGEE. CDR3 length: 13 amino acids.

The V gene is TRBV7-2, the J gene TRBJ2-7; D remains ambiguous. Per the germline V gene, CDR1 is SGHTA and CDR2 is FQGNSA. The germline V and J ends were trimmed by 1 base and 1 base, with 5 bases remaining between them. The CDR3 is made up of 13 amino acids. The CDR3, as DNA: TGTGCCAGCAGCTTAGAATCTTCCTACGAGCAGTACTTC. Amino acid sequence: CASSLESSYEQYF.